This entry is about one T cell receptor beta chain. Its antigen remains unknown. A much bigger clone sits one base away, suggesting this may be a read error. These data are taken from a study of molecular identifiers for immune sequencing clone quantification. In the study overall: Replicate RNA from approximately 20,000 or 98,000 naive CD8 T cells formed five aliquots; four were sequenced. Notes on the study in general: It was shown that clones above 20 RNA copies held over 99% of effector molecules, but under 1% in naive cells.

For bulk TCR libraries, previously described methods and listed TCR primers were used. MiXCR was run by TCRdb on the PCR reads, yielding one entry per CDR3 protein. The sample contains about 67,000 distinct CDR3 sequences, 15% to 20% of which appear only once. The germline gives CDR1 MDHEN, CDR2 SYDVKM. V lost 6 bases, J lost 8 bases, and 17 bases lay in between. This CDR3 contains 13 residues. This TCR was sampled from a human donor in good health. Some libraries in this study had Jurkat cell RNA spiked in. Sequencing was performed on naive CD8+ T cells from blood, with Jurkat cell RNA spiked in. Subset noted: FACS-sorted CD8+CD4-CCR7+CD45RA+ naive T cells. The chain employs TRBV28 and TRBJ2-7; no clear D. The CDR3 protein is CASRATMGSKQYF. Written as DNA, the CDR3 is TGTGCCAGCAGAGCGACGATGGGGTCCAAGCAGTACTTC.